A single TCR beta chain is shown here with its context. Its specificity is unknown. Being one base from a much bigger clone, this may be a read error. The record originates from a study of metastatic and nonmetastatic thyroid tumors. Study-wide background: Where malignant and benign thyroid patients were concerned, repertoires were compared across blood and tumor or nodule tissue.

MiXCR was used by TCRdb to re-call the PCR reads. The sample holds roughly 59,000 clones, under 20% seen once. Germline V gene sequence: CDR1 MNHEY, CDR2 SVGEGT. V gave up 9 bases and J gave up 4 bases; unmatched junction bases: 22. The CDR3 is made up of 19 amino acids. Study conclusions and caveats: Significantly higher TCR beta diversity was reportedly seen in malignant thyroid tumors than benign nodules, in blood and tumor.

None of the patients had undergone any treatment ahead of thyroid surgery. The rearrangement links TRBV6-2 or TRBV6-3 to TRBJ2-2; TRBD1 matches 8 bases. Sequenced: blood. The receptor was isolated from a male donor with papillary thyroid cancer or a benign thyroid nodule (not recorded which). Some clones in this sample may be carry-over from other donors' samples. The CDR3 protein is CASQYGQGRAAGTTGELFF. DNA of the CDR3: TGTGCCAGTCAATACGGACAGGGAAGGGCGGCAGGGACCACCGGGGAGCTGTTTTTT.